The clone carrying this TCR beta chain appeared many times. What it binds is unknown. The data were obtained in a study of T cell repertoires in cytomegalovirus infection. Overall study results and limits: The ex vivo response was dominated by HLA-C-restricted CMV-specific TCR beta clonotypes.

TCRdb re-called the reads with MiXCR, one entry per CDR3 protein. The sample holds just over 300,000 distinct CDR3 sequences, around a sixth seen once. The clonotype originates from a human donor in good health (CMV status not recorded). Some clones in this sample may be carry-over from other donors' samples. The sequenced sample consisted of PBMCs.

The CDR3 DNA sequence: TGTGCCAGCAGCTTAGCGGGTGCAGGGGCCAATCAGCCCCAGCATTTT. Residues: CASSLAGAGANQPQHF. This chain uses TRBV7-2 with TRBJ1-5; the D gene is possibly TRBD1 (6 bases). V lost 0 bases and J 3 bases, leaving 12 bases between the germline ends. CDR3 size: 16 residues. Germline lookup yields CDR1 SGHTA and CDR2 FQGNSA.